One and the same sample provided the 29 T cell receptor beta chains below, sequenced in a study of cytomegalovirus exposure and HLA in healthy donors. 13 Jbeta primers and 60 Vbeta primers were used for the PCR. Produced via immunoSEQ multiplex PCR; TCRdb's table is partial and in-frame only. The data hold 90,000 to 140,000 clones, with over 70% observed a single time. The specimen was PBMCs. These receptors were taken from a male donor in good health and CMV-seronegative.

This chain uses TRBV30 with TRBJ1-5; the D is unclear. Germline assignment: CDR1 GTSNPN and CDR2 SVGIG (reference sequence). The CDR3 is 13 amino acids. V was trimmed by 0 bases and J by 6 bases, leaving 9 bases between them. The CDR3 DNA follows: TGTGCCTGGAGTGTACGAGGGAGTCAGCCCCAGCATTTT. Encoded protein: CAWSVRGSQPQHF.

The chain has TRBV6-1 and TRBJ2-5; D possibly corresponds to TRBD2 (5 bases). The CDR3 contains 13 residues. V was pared by 7 bases and J by 4 bases, with 13 bases between. Germline V gene sequence: CDR1 MNHNS, CDR2 SASEGT. The CDR3 DNA follows: TGTGCCAGCAACAGCGGAAGTACAGAGACCCAGTACTTC. It encodes CASNSGSTETQYF.

V gene TRBV19 combines with J gene TRBJ1-1; the D gene is possibly TRBD1 (6 bases). The CDR3 totals 14 residues. V gave up 3 bases and J gave up 10 bases, with 18 bases separating them. Germline V lookup: CDR1 LNHDA, CDR2 SQIVND (reference sequence). The CDR3 here is CASSMFQTTGIAFF. The CDR3 DNA sequence: TGTGCCAGTAGTATGTTCCAAACTACAGGGATAGCTTTCTTT.

The chain is built from TRBV21-1 and TRBJ2-1; the listed D gene, TRBD2, was not tested against the DNA. TRBV21-1 corresponds to a pseudogene. The CDR3 consists of 16 residues. CDR3 bases: TGTGCCAGCAGCACCGAGGGTCTTTTCTCCTACAATGAGCAGTTCTTC. This gives the protein CASSTEGLFSYNEQFF.

The chain uses TRBV19 and TRBJ1-3; 8 nucleotides line up with TRBD1. J lost 6 bases, V lost 7 bases, and 8 bases had no gene match. Germline V gives CDR1 LNHDA, CDR2 SQIVND (reference sequence). The CDR3 contains 14 residues. This CDR3 reads CASIRTGRENTIYF. The DNA of the CDR3 is TGTGCCAGTATTCGGACAGGGAGAGAAAACACCATATATTTT.

The V gene is TRBV2, the J gene TRBJ2-7; 8 bases match TRBD2. The length of the CDR3 is 13 residues. V gave up 10 bases and J gave up 9 bases; unmatched junction bases: 14. Per germline, CDR1 SNHLY and CDR2 FYNNEI. CDR3 amino acids: CANREGLNLGQYF. In DNA form, the CDR3 reads TGTGCCAACCGGGAGGGCCTTAACCTAGGGCAGTACTTC.

Only a few counts were recorded for this clone. The CDR3 here is CASSPDASGRKNEQYF. The CDR3 DNA follows: TGTGCCAGCAGCCCTGATGCTAGCGGGAGGAAAAACGAGCAGTACTTC. The chain joins TRBV5-8 to TRBJ2-7; 11 positions agree with TRBD2. V lost 4 bases to trimming and J lost 5 bases; unmatched junction nucleotides: 11. The CDR3 loop spans 16 amino acids. Germline loops: CDR1 SGHTS, CDR2 YDEGEE. Looking up the rest from reference TRBV5-8 and TRBJ2-7 gives the full variable domain: EAGVTQSPTHLIKTRGQQATLRCSPISGHTSVYWYQQALGLGLQFLLWYDEGEERNRGNFPPRFSGRQFPNYSSELNVNALELEDSALYLCASSPDASGRKNEQYFGPGTRLTVT.

In this sample, this clone turned up once. The chain recombines TRBV5-1 with TRBJ1-2; 9 nucleotides agree with TRBD1. The CDR3 consists of 14 residues. V was clipped by 5 bases and J by 8 bases; unmatched bases: 10. Per the germline V gene, CDR1 is SGHRS and CDR2 is YFSETQ. CDR3 amino acids: CASSSGTGSRGYTF. The DNA for the CDR3 is TGCGCCAGCAGTTCCGGGACAGGGTCTCGGGGCTACACCTTC.

The chain employs TRBV6-1 and TRBJ2-1; TRBD2 aligns across 10 bases. The germline V gene encodes CDR1 MNHNS and CDR2 SASEGT. The CDR3 extends over 15 amino acids. V trimming: 6 bases; J trimming: 8 bases; junction bases outside the gene matches: 10. CDR3 residues: CASSGTGTSVYEQFF. The DNA for the CDR3 is TGTGCCAGCAGCGGGACCGGGACTAGCGTCTATGAGCAGTTCTTC.

J is TRBJ1-2 and V is TRBV19; 12 bases fit TRBD1. CDR1 and CDR2 (germline): LNHDA, SQIVND (reference sequence). The CDR3 has 13 residues. The trim removed 3 bases at V and 8 bases at J, leaving 1 base unmatched. CDR3 loop: CASSMGQGAGYTF. The DNA of the CDR3 is TGTGCCAGTAGTATGGGACAGGGGGCAGGCTACACCTTC. The entire variable domain, with the rest obtained from reference TRBV19 and TRBJ1-2, is as follows: DGGITQSPKYLFRKEGQNVTLSCEQNLNHDAMYWYRQDPGQGLRLIYYSQIVNDFQKGDIAEGYSVSREKKESFPLTVTSAQKNPTAFYLCASSMGQGAGYTFGSGTRLTVV.

In this sample, this clone turned up a few times. The chain combines TRBV5-1 with TRBJ2-7, with D possibly matching TRBD2 (6 bases). Trimming pared 4 bases from V and 5 bases from J, leaving 16 bases between. The length of the CDR3 is 14 residues. Germline V gene data show CDR1 as SGHRS and CDR2 as YFSETQ. CDR3 loop: CASSIGRGRNEQYF. The CDR3 bases are TGCGCCAGCAGCATAGGACGGGGGAGGAACGAGCAGTACTTC.

The gene calls are TRBV4-3 and TRBJ1-1; D uncertain. Germline values: CDR1 LGHNA, CDR2 YSLEER. With 0 bases removed from V and 4 bases from J, the gap between germline ends came to 15 bases. This CDR3 has 16 amino acids. CDR3 coding DNA: TGCGCCAGCAGCCAAGATCGAACGCTATTAACCACTGAAGCTTTCTTT. The encoded protein is CASSQDRTLLTTEAFF.

The V gene is TRBV7-9, the J gene TRBJ1-2, with 11 bases fitting TRBD1. The CDR3 loop spans 15 amino acids. V dropped 3 bases and J dropped 4; count of bases not matched to a gene: 4. Germline loops: CDR1 SEHNR, CDR2 FQNEAQ (reference sequence). The CDR3 reads CASSLGTGGFYGYTF. The CDR3 DNA sequence: TGTGCCAGCAGCTTGGGGACAGGGGGATTCTATGGCTACACCTTC.

The chain combines TRBV18 with TRBJ2-3, with D possibly TRBD2 on 6 matching bases. CDR3 size: 16 residues. Germline CDR1 reads KGHSH; CDR2 reads LQKENI. Trimming left V 6 bases short and J 3 bases short, with 19 bases between. CDR3 in amino acids: CASSPVPGRETDTQYF. Written as DNA, the CDR3 is TGTGCCAGCTCTCCAGTGCCGGGACGGGAGACAGATACGCAGTATTTT.

The genes are TRBV5-5 and TRBJ2-7; D may be TRBD2 (6 bases). CDR3 length equals 14 residues. Germline V gene sequence: CDR1 SGHKS, CDR2 YYEKEE (reference sequence). With 3 bases removed from V and 3 bases from J, the gap between germline ends came to 13 bases. This CDR3 reads CASSWVEGNYEQYF. The CDR3, as DNA: TGTGCCAGCAGCTGGGTGGAGGGAAACTACGAGCAGTACTTC.

There are a few counts of this clone. The rearrangement joins TRBV15 to TRBJ2-5; 7 nucleotides match TRBD1. The CDR3 consists of 17 residues. V gave up 4 bases and J gave up 5 bases; unmatched junction bases: 16. Per the germline V gene, CDR1 is LNHNV and CDR2 is YYDKDF (reference sequence). This chain's CDR3 is CATSTPSDRDHVETQYF. CDR3 sequence (DNA): TGTGCCACCAGCACCCCGTCAGACAGGGACCACGTCGAGACCCAGTACTTC.

The gene calls are TRBV19 and TRBJ2-2; 9 positions match TRBD2. Germline lookup yields CDR1 LNHDA and CDR2 SQIVND (reference sequence). This CDR3 spans 17 amino acids. J gave up 3 bases and V 6 bases, and 11 bases lay outside the gene matches. CDR3 loop: CASSPSSGSRYTGELFF. CDR3 DNA sequence: TGTGCCAGTAGCCCAAGTAGCGGGAGTAGGTACACCGGGGAGCTGTTTTTT. Supplemented by reference TRBV19 and TRBJ2-2, the full variable domain reads DGGITQSPKYLFRKEGQNVTLSCEQNLNHDAMYWYRQDPGQGLRLIYYSQIVNDFQKGDIAEGYSVSREKKESFPLTVTSAQKNPTAFYLCASSPSSGSRYTGELFFGEGSRLTVL.

The chain has TRBV7-9 and TRBJ1-1, with TRBD1 as a possible D gene (6 bases). Germline assignment: CDR1 SEHNR and CDR2 FQNEAQ (reference sequence). Trimming removed 4 bases at V and 7 bases at J, with 13 bases between. This CDR3 is 13 amino acids long. The CDR3 loop is CASSSPQTGEAFF. As DNA, the CDR3 is TGTGCCAGCAGCTCCCCCCAGACAGGTGAAGCTTTCTTT.

Remarks on this clone: One end of the junction fails to match germline, which may point to a read error. The same CDR3 is also encoded by other DNA sequences in this sample. The CDR3 nucleotides are TGCGCCACCAGCAATTATGGGGCCTATCCTCAGTTCTTC. It translates to CATSNYGAYPQFF. The chain combines TRBV15 with TRBJ2-1, with a possible D match to TRBD1 (5 bases). CDR3 size: 13 residues. Germline lookup yields CDR1 LNHNV and CDR2 YYDKDF (reference sequence).

The chain carries TRBV6-1 and TRBJ2-4; the D is unclear. V lost 2 bases and J lost 6, with 8 bases in between. Per the germline V gene, CDR1 is MNHNS and CDR2 is SASEGT. CDR3 length equals 13 residues. The DNA for the CDR3 is TGTGCCAGCAGTGAATTGGCAGGAAACATTCAGTACTTC. Protein sequence: CASSELAGNIQYF.

This clone has a handful of counts. The chain employs TRBV4-3 and TRBJ2-7; 7 bases map to TRBD2. CDR3 size: 15 residues. The germline CDR1 and CDR2 sequences are LGHNA and YSLEER. V was pared by 0 bases and J by 2 bases, with 4 bases of the junction left unmatched. This chain's CDR3 is CASSQDSGRAYEQYF. DNA of the CDR3: TGCGCCAGCAGCCAAGATTCGGGGAGGGCCTACGAGCAGTACTTC.

The V and J genes are TRBV5-1 and TRBJ2-5, with 7 bases matching TRBD1. The CDR3 covers 15 residues. The V gene end was trimmed by 0 bases and the J gene end by 4 bases; junction bases not matched to a gene: 6. CDR1 and CDR2 from the germline V gene are SGHRS and YFSETQ. The chain's CDR3 is CASSLGQGSGETQYF. CDR3 DNA: TGCGCCAGCAGCTTGGGACAGGGTTCGGGAGAGACCCAGTACTTC.

The chain recombines TRBV19 with TRBJ1-1, with a possible D match to TRBD1 (6 bases). The CDR3 is 13 amino acids. Germline V gene sequence: CDR1 LNHDA, CDR2 SQIVND (reference sequence). Trimming shortened V by 4 bases and J by 5 bases, and 11 bases separated the two germline ends. The CDR3 is CASSSGGLTEAFF. For the CDR3, the DNA is TGTGCCAGTAGTAGCGGGGGCTTGACTGAAGCTTTCTTT. The full variable domain, its missing parts supplied by reference TRBV19 and TRBJ1-1, is DGGITQSPKYLFRKEGQNVTLSCEQNLNHDAMYWYRQDPGQGLRLIYYSQIVNDFQKGDIAEGYSVSREKKESFPLTVTSAQKNPTAFYLCASSSGGLTEAFFGQGTRLTVV.

The chain uses TRBV15 and TRBJ2-1; TRBD2 matches at 12 bases. Germline assignment: CDR1 LNHNV and CDR2 YYDKDF (reference sequence). With V trimmed by 1 base and J by 5 bases, 6 bases remained unmatched. This CDR3 has 17 residues. For the CDR3, the DNA is TGTGCCACCAGCAGAGGCGGACTAGCGGGGCCTAACAATGAGCAGTTCTTC. It codes for CATSRGGLAGPNNEQFF.

The chain carries TRBV15 and TRBJ1-1; weak D call: TRBD1 (6 bases). Trimming left V 0 bases short and J 7 bases short, with 12 bases between. The CDR3 extends over 14 amino acids. The V gene's germline CDR1 is LNHNV and CDR2 YYDKDF (reference sequence). CDR3: CATSRDRQDSEAFF. The CDR3 nucleotides are TGTGCCACCAGCAGAGATAGACAGGACAGTGAAGCTTTCTTT.

V gene TRBV5-1 combines with J gene TRBJ2-4; D is perhaps TRBD2 (5 bases). The V and J ends lost 0 bases and 6 bases respectively, with 13 bases between them. Germline assignment: CDR1 SGHRS and CDR2 YFSETQ. This CDR3 has 15 amino acids. The CDR3: CASSLAGGSLNIQYF. Written as DNA, the CDR3 is TGCGCCAGCAGCTTGGCCGGCGGGTCGTTAAACATTCAGTACTTC.

The sample holds a few counts of this clone. The genes are TRBV6-1 and TRBJ2-2; 12 nucleotides line up with TRBD2. CDR3 length equals 15 residues. J lost 6 bases, V lost 2 bases, and 1 base had no gene match. Germline V gives CDR1 MNHNS, CDR2 SASEGT. CDR3 DNA sequence: TGTGCCAGCAGTGAACTAGCGGGAGGGCCCGGGGAGCTGTTTTTT. Amino acid sequence: CASSELAGGPGELFF.

The rearrangement joins TRBV27 to TRBJ2-7, with 13 bases lining up with TRBD2. V shed 0 bases and J 1 base; nucleotides not matched to a gene: 9. Germline V gene lookup returns CDR1 MNHEY and CDR2 SMNVEV (reference sequence). This CDR3 has 19 amino acids. The CDR3 DNA is TGTGCCAGCAGTTTATCGGGACTAGCGGGATCCAGAGGTTCCTACGAGCAGTACTTC. Residues: CASSLSGLAGSRGSYEQYF.

The chain has TRBV9 and TRBJ2-5, with D perhaps TRBD2 (6 bases). Trimming left V 0 bases short and J 5 bases short, with 14 bases between. Germline assignment: CDR1 SGDLS and CDR2 YYNGEE. The CDR3 runs to 15 residues. The CDR3: CASSVAGIGGETQYF. As DNA, the CDR3 is TGTGCCAGCAGCGTAGCAGGGATTGGGGGGGAGACCCAGTACTTC.